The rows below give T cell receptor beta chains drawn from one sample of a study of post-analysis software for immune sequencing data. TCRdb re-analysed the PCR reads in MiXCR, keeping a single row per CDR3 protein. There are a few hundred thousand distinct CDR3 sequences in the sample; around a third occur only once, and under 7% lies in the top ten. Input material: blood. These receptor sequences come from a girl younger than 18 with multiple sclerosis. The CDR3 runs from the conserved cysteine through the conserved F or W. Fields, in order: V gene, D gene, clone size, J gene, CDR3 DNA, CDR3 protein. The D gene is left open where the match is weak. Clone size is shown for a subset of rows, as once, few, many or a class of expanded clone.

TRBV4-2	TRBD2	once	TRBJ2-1	TGTGCCAGCAGCCAAGACCTGCTGGACGCTAGCGGGGGGATCTACAATGAGCAGTTCTTC	CASSQDLLDASGGIYNEQFF
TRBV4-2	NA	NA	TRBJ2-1	TGTGCCAGCAGCCAAGATCGACGGACCTCCTACAATGAGCAGTTCTTC	CASSQDRRTSYNEQFF
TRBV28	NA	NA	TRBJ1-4	TGTGTCTCCGGGGGCGAGGGGGGTGAAAAACTGTTTTTT	CVSGGEGGEKLFF
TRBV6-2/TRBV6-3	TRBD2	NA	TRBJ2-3	TGTGCCAGCAGTTACTCGACTAGCGACTTCACAGATACGCAGTATTTT	CASSYSTSDFTDTQYF
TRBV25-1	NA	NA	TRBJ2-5	TGTGCCAGCAGTGGAAATAGGGTTGCTGAGACCCAGTACTTC	CASSGNRVAETQYF
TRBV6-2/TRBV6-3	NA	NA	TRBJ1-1	TGTGCCAGCAGTTACAACGGGGGGCCCACTGAAGCTTTCTTT	CASSYNGGPTEAFF
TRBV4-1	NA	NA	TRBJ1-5	TGCGCCAGCAGCCATCCTCTCAGTAGGGTATCTCAGCCCCAGCATTTT	CASSHPLSRVSQPQHF
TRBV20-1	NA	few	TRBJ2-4	TGCAGTGCTAGAGGCCGACTAGTCTCCCCCGGGAACATTCAGTACTTC	CSARGRLVSPGNIQYF
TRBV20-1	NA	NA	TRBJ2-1	TGCAGTGCTAGCGAGTCAGGGACCTCTGGATTGGAGCAGTTCTTC	CSASESGTSGLEQFF
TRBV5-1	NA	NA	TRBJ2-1	TGCGCCAGCAGCTTGCCCGGGACCATTAATGAGCAGTTCTTC	CASSLPGTINEQFF
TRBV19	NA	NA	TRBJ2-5	TGTGCCAGTAGTACCTCCGCCGGGTACCAAGAGACCCAGTACTTC	CASSTSAGYQETQYF
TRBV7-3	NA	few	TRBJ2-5	TGTGCCAGCAGCCCCCTGACGGACGGTGGGACCCAGTACTTC	CASSPLTDGGTQYF
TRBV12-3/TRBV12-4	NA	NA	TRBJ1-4	TGTGCCAGCACCCCCGCGACAGGATCTGAAAAACTGTTTTTT	CASTPATGSEKLFF
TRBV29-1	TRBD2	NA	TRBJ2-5	TGCAGCGCACGACCTTCCGGGACTAGCGGGGGGGCCGGTCCTCGGGCCCAGTACTTC	CSARPSGTSGGAGPRAQYF
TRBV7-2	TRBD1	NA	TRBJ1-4	TGTGCCAGCAGCTCCCCGGGACAGGGGAATGAAAAACTGTTTTTT	CASSSPGQGNEKLFF
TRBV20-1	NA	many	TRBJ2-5	TGCAGTGCTAGAGATCCGAACGGGGGAGAGACCCAGTACTTC	CSARDPNGGETQYF
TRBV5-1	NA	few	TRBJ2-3	TGCGCCAGCAGCTTGGGTACAGTCACAGATACGCAGTATTTT	CASSLGTVTDTQYF
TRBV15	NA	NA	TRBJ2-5	TGTGCCACCAGCAGGGGACTTCTCCAAGAGACCCAGTACTTC	CATSRGLLQETQYF
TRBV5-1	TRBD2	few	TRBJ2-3	TGCGCCAGCAGCCGGACCCGCAGCGGGGGGGCAGATACGCAGTATTTT	CASSRTRSGGADTQYF
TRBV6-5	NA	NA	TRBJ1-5	TGTGCCAGCAGTTACTACAGGGTTGATCGGCCCCAGCATTTT	CASSYYRVDRPQHF
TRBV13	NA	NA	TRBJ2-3	TGTGCCAGCAGCTCCCCCCACGGGGGGCGAGATATGCAGTATTTT	CASSSPHGGRDMQYF
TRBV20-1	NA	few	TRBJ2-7	TGCAGTGCTAGGAGGTGGGCGGTTCGGTCCTACGAGCAGTACTTC	CSARRWAVRSYEQYF
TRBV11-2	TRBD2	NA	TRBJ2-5	TGTGCCAGCAGCCCCGCCGGGCTAGCGGGGGGTATAGAGACCCAGTACTTC	CASSPAGLAGGIETQYF
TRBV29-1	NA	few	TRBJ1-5	TGCAGCGGGGGCAGGTTAGGGGCGAGCAATCAGCCCCAGCATTTT	CSGGRLGASNQPQHF
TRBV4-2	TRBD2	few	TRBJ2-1	TGTGCCAGCAGCCAAGACACCATCCGGGGGGGTTACAATGAGCAGTTCTTC	CASSQDTIRGGYNEQFF
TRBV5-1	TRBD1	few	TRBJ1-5	TGCGCCAGCAGCACAGGGGGAAGCAATCAGCCCCAGCATTTT	CASSTGGSNQPQHF
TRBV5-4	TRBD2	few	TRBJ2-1	TGTGCCAGCGGACCCGGGACTAGCTCTTTCAATGAGCAGTTCTTC	CASGPGTSSFNEQFF
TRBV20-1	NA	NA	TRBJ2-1	TGCAGTGCTAGAGACGTAGCTCTTTACAATGAGCAGTTCTTC	CSARDVALYNEQFF
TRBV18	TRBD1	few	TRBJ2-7	TGTGCCAGCTCATGGGACAGGGCTCCCTACGAGCAGTACTTC	CASSWDRAPYEQYF
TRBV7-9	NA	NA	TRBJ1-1	TGTGCCAGCAGCTTAGTGGGCCAAGGGAGGGGTGAAGCTTTCTTT	CASSLVGQGRGEAFF
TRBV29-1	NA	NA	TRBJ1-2	TGCAGCGTTGAAGAATACAGCCCTAGGGGCTACACCTTC	CSVEEYSPRGYTF
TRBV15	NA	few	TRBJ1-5	TGTGCCACCAGCAGAGTGGCAAGGGGTGATCAGCCCCAGCATTTT	CATSRVARGDQPQHF
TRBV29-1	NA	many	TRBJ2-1	TGCAGCGTTGAAGGGGGTGCGGGGTCGCTCTACAATGAGCAGTTCTTC	CSVEGGAGSLYNEQFF
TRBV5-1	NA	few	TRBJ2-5	TGCGCCAGCAGCTTGGGACACACCAGGGGAGAGACCCAGTACTTC	CASSLGHTRGETQYF
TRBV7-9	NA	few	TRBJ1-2	TGTGCCAGCAGCCCTGTTGGTCGGGACTATGGCTACACCTTC	CASSPVGRDYGYTF
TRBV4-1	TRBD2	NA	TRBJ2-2	TGCGCCAGCAGCCAAGATACACTAGCGGGCCCCACCGGGGAGCTGTTTTTT	CASSQDTLAGPTGELFF
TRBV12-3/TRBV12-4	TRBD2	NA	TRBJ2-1	TGTGCCAGCAGGACCTCGGGACTAGCCAGGGATGAGCAGTTCTTC	CASRTSGLARDEQFF
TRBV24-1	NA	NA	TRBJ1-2	TGTGCCACCAGTGCCAGACAGGCGCCTGGCTACACCTTC	CATSARQAPGYTF